Listed here are 9 T cell receptor beta chains from one sample, sequenced in a study of T cells after yellow fever vaccination. TCRdb itself ran the 5' RACE reads through MiXCR, one entry per CDR3 protein. There are around 610,000 distinct CDR3 sequences in the sample; roughly 14% occur only once, and about 14% lies in the top ten. The source was PBMCs, collected on the day of the yellow fever booster vaccination. The origin of the receptors is a man aged 25-45 years who received the YFV17D yellow fever vaccine.

This sequence joins TRBV4-3 and TRBJ1-4, with D perhaps matching TRBD1 (6 bases). The CDR3 loop spans 16 amino acids. Germline V CDR1 and CDR2: LGHNA, YSLEER. Trimming left V 4 bases short and J 7 bases short, with 19 bases between. The CDR3, as DNA: TGCGCCAGCAGCCTACAAGATAGGACAGTAGTTGAAAAACTGTTTTTT. Its protein is CASSLQDRTVVEKLFF.

At least ten counts were recorded for this clonotype. J is TRBJ2-1 and V is TRBV7-2; D may match TRBD1 or TRBD2 (5 bases each). The germline gives CDR1 SGHTA, CDR2 FQGNSA. The germline V and J ends were trimmed by 3 bases and 13 bases, with 16 bases remaining between them. The CDR3 contains 13 residues. The CDR3 DNA reads TGTGCCAGCAGCTTCGGCTTCTGGGACCAACAGTTCTTC. This encodes CASSFGFWDQQFF.

This clonotype was seen many times. The chain recombines TRBV5-1 with TRBJ2-3, with 13 positions matching TRBD2. Germline values: CDR1 SGHRS, CDR2 YFSETQ. The CDR3 totals 16 residues. V lost 4 bases to trimming and J lost 3 bases; unmatched junction nucleotides: 5. CDR3 nucleotide sequence: TGCGCCAGCAGCGAAAGGACTAGCGGGAGAACAGATACGCAGTATTTT. Amino acid sequence: CASSERTSGRTDTQYF. The full variable domain, rest sourced from reference TRBV5-1 and TRBJ2-3, is KAGVTQTPRYLIKTRGQQVTLSCSPISGHRSVSWYQQTPGQGLQFLFEYFSETQRNKGNFPGRFSGRQFSNSRSEMNVSTLELGDSALYLCASSERTSGRTDTQYFGPGTRLTVL.

The V and J genes are TRBV20-1 and TRBJ1-1, with TRBD1 matching over 8 bases. V shed 6 bases and J 8 bases; nucleotides not matched to a gene: 5. Germline loops: CDR1 DFQATT, CDR2 SNEGSKA (reference sequence). The CDR3 is 11 amino acids. The CDR3 sequence is CSASYRGEAFF. In DNA, the CDR3 is TGCAGTGCCTCTTACAGGGGGGAAGCTTTCTTT.

This clonotype was picked up a small number of times. The CDR3 loop is CAISESENTEAFF. The CDR3 DNA follows: TGTGCCATCAGTGAGTCGGAGAACACTGAAGCTTTCTTT. The chain carries TRBV10-3 and TRBJ1-1; no clear D. The CDR3 is 13 residues long. CDR1 ENHRY and CDR2 SYGVKD come from the germline V gene. The germline V and J ends were trimmed by 0 bases and 1 base, with 3 bases remaining between them.

In its sample, this clonotype was seen many times. The rearrangement uses TRBV19 and TRBJ1-1; 8 bases line up with TRBD1. Germline V lookup: CDR1 LNHDA, CDR2 SQIVND (reference sequence). The V and J ends lost 6 bases and 11 bases, in that order; junction bases with no gene match: 17. The CDR3 is made up of 15 amino acids. This CDR3 is CASSANHGQGAGAFF. CDR3 bases: TGTGCCAGTAGCGCAAACCATGGACAGGGCGCGGGGGCTTTCTTT.

V usage is TRBV2 and J usage is TRBJ2-1, with a possible D match to TRBD2 (6 bases). Trimming shortened V by 6 bases and J by 9 bases, and 12 bases separated the two germline ends. CDR3 length equals 12 residues. Germline V lookup: CDR1 SNHLY, CDR2 FYNNEI. The chain's CDR3 is CASSGEVGEQFF. For the CDR3, the DNA is TGTGCCAGCAGCGGGGAGGTAGGTGAGCAGTTCTTC.

A single count supports this clonotype. The CDR3 reads CASSSASGSNEQFF. The CDR3 DNA reads as TGTGCCAGCAGTTCAGCTAGCGGGTCCAATGAGCAGTTCTTC. The chain couples TRBV6-5 to TRBJ2-1; TRBD2 aligns across 8 bases. With 4 bases clipped from V and 6 bases from J, the junction kept 5 bases outside the gene matches. The CDR3 has 14 residues. Per germline, CDR1 MNHEY and CDR2 SVGAGI.

This chain joins TRBV27 and TRBJ1-6, with D possibly matching TRBD1 (5 bases). Germline V lookup: CDR1 MNHEY, CDR2 SMNVEV (reference sequence). The ends were cut back, 2 bases at V and 10 bases at J, with 12 bases in the middle. The CDR3 sequence is 14 residues long. CDR3 sequence: CASSLQGLWSPLHF. CDR3 in DNA: TGTGCCAGCAGTTTACAGGGCCTCTGGTCACCCCTCCACTTT.